Following are 24 T cell receptor beta chains from one sample sequenced in a study of Ad26.COV2.S vaccination and SARS-CoV-2 variants. Treatment noted: 15 to 20 received Ad26.COV2.S at low or high dose, single or two shots; 5 received placebo; per-sample allocation not given. Samples were taken on day 63 after the first vaccine or placebo injection. TCRdb's copy holds only in-frame clones and misses some; the assay was immunoSEQ multiplex PCR. This sample has approximately 300,000 clones, with 86% found just once. The sample consisted of peripheral blood, taken in a trial of Ad26.COV2.S vaccine versus placebo. Receptor source: a person between 18 and 65 years old who received the Ad26.COV2.S COVID-19 vaccine or a placebo.

V is TRBV20-1 and J is TRBJ1-1; D is ambiguous. Trimming removed 7 bases at V and 2 bases at J, with 8 bases between. This CDR3 has 11 residues. Per germline, CDR1 DFQATT and CDR2 SNEGSKA (reference sequence). CDR3 protein: CSVTDNTEAFF. The CDR3 nucleotides are TGCAGTGTAACGGACAACACTGAAGCTTTCTTT.

This rearrangement joins TRBV3-1 (or the pseudogene TRBV3-2) to TRBJ2-3, with D possibly matching TRBD1 (6 bases). This CDR3 region has 14 residues. Germline V CDR1 and CDR2: LGHDT, YNNKEL (reference sequence). V lost 4 bases to trimming and J lost 6 bases, with 14 bases between them. The CDR3 DNA follows: TGTGCCAGCAGCCCCGGGCAGGGGTGGGATACGCAGTATTTT. Encoded protein: CASSPGQGWDTQYF.

This clone was seen more than once but under ten times. The chain carries TRBV27 and TRBJ2-7; 9 positions agree with TRBD1. The CDR3 extends over 14 amino acids. Trimming cost V 3 bases and J 4 bases; bases outside gene matches: 4. Per the germline V gene, CDR1 is MNHEY and CDR2 is SMNVEV (reference sequence). CDR3 sequence: CASSFMDRGYEQYF. CDR3 coding DNA: TGTGCCAGCAGTTTCATGGACAGGGGATACGAGCAGTACTTC.

The J gene is TRBJ1-1, the V gene TRBV5-1; D remains unclear. This CDR3 contains 17 residues. CDR1 is SGHRS and CDR2 is YFSETQ in the germline V gene. V was trimmed by 6 bases and J by 0 bases, leaving 21 bases between them. The CDR3 DNA sequence: TGCGCCAGCAACCGGGCTTACGGGCCATTACTGAACACTGAAGCTTTCTTT. Protein sequence: CASNRAYGPLLNTEAFF.

The CDR3 coding sequence is TGTGCCAGCAGCCGGGGGACTAGCGGCTCCTACAATGAGCAGTTCTTC. Translated: CASSRGTSGSYNEQFF. This chain links TRBV3-1 (or the pseudogene TRBV3-2) with TRBJ2-1; the match to TRBD2 covers 11 bases. V gave up 4 bases and J gave up 0 bases; unmatched junction bases: 2. The CDR3 consists of 16 residues. CDR1 and CDR2 (germline): LGHDT, YNNKEL (reference sequence).

The rearrangement links TRBV5-1 to TRBJ1-2, with TRBD1 as a possible D gene (6 bases). CDR3 length: 16 amino acids. V was trimmed by 4 bases and J by 8 bases, leaving 24 bases between them. Germline values: CDR1 SGHRS, CDR2 YFSETQ. The CDR3 bases are TGCGCCAGCAGCGCCCAGGACAGAGGAGGAACTAGCGGCTACACCTTC. Amino acid sequence: CASSAQDRGGTSGYTF.

V gene TRBV15 combines with J gene TRBJ2-2, with D perhaps TRBD1 (6 bases). The CDR3 consists of 15 residues. With 5 bases removed from V and 3 bases from J, the gap between germline ends came to 13 bases. Germline V gene lookup returns CDR1 LNHNV and CDR2 YYDKDF (reference sequence). The CDR3 sequence: CATSPRDTDTGELFF. CDR3 DNA: TGTGCCACCAGCCCCCGGGACACGGACACCGGGGAGCTGTTTTTT.

This clone appeared a single time. V and J are TRBV5-1 and TRBJ2-7; 9 bases are shared with TRBD2. The CDR3 is 14 amino acids. Germline V gene lookup returns CDR1 SGHRS and CDR2 YFSETQ. Unmatched junction bases numbered 7, after V lost 5 bases and J lost 4 bases. In DNA, the CDR3 is TGCGCCAGCAGAGTAGCGGGGGCTTTTTACGAGCAGTACTTC. Protein: CASRVAGAFYEQYF. Combining the CDR3 with reference TRBV5-1 and TRBJ2-7 gives the whole variable domain KAGVTQTPRYLIKTRGQQVTLSCSPISGHRSVSWYQQTPGQGLQFLFEYFSETQRNKGNFPGRFSGRQFSNSRSEMNVSTLELGDSALYLCASRVAGAFYEQYFGPGTRLTVT.

This sequence joins TRBV3-1 (or the pseudogene TRBV3-2) and TRBJ1-1; D is undetermined. This CDR3 spans 14 amino acids. Trimming took off 4 bases at V and 4 bases at J, with 13 bases between the two ends. The germline gives CDR1 LGHDT, CDR2 YNNKEL (reference sequence). Here the CDR3 DNA reads TGTGCCAGCAGCCGGATGAGCTTCGGCACTGAAGCTTTCTTT. It specifies CASSRMSFGTEAFF.

This clone occurred once. This chain connects TRBV5-1 to TRBJ2-5; D gene ambiguous. V was shortened by 0 bases and J by 4 bases, with 10 bases between the two germline ends. CDR3 length equals 14 residues. CDR1 and CDR2 from the germline V gene are SGHRS and YFSETQ. The CDR3 loop reads CASSLVLGLETQYF. CDR3 nucleotides: TGCGCCAGCAGCTTGGTGCTAGGGCTAGAGACCCAGTACTTC.

The chain employs TRBV27 and TRBJ2-1; D not resolved. Trimming pared 1 base from V and 5 bases from J, leaving 9 bases between. CDR1 MNHEY and CDR2 SMNVEV come from the germline V gene (reference sequence). This CDR3 spans 14 amino acids. The CDR3, as DNA: TGTGCCAGCAGTTTATTGATTGGGGACAATGAGCAGTTCTTC. Translating gives CASSLLIGDNEQFF.

The chain couples TRBV6-5 to TRBJ2-3; D is uncertain. This CDR3 spans 13 amino acids. Trimming shortened V by 7 bases and J by 8 bases, and 16 bases separated the two germline ends. Germline V gene data show CDR1 as MNHEY and CDR2 as SVGAGI. CDR3 DNA sequence: TGTGCCAGCACCTCGTCCCTCAGCCTTACGCAGTATTTT. It translates to CASTSSLSLTQYF.

The chain has TRBV5-4 and TRBJ1-1; 7 bases fit TRBD1. The CDR3 length is 16 residues. After removal of 4 bases from V and 0 bases from J, the junction contained 9 bases not matched to a gene. CDR1 is SGHNT, CDR2 YYREEE, per germline (reference sequence). The CDR3 sequence: CASSQRDSFMNTEAFF. Here the CDR3 DNA reads TGTGCCAGCAGCCAGAGGGACAGTTTTATGAACACTGAAGCTTTCTTT.

CDR3 sequence: CAISPGGRGDSPLHF. In DNA, the CDR3 is TGTGCCATCAGTCCGGGGGGGCGAGGAGATTCACCCCTCCACTTT. V is TRBV10-3 and J is TRBJ1-6; D might be TRBD1 (6 bases). The V end lost 5 bases, the J end lost 8 bases, and 16 bases lay between the germline ends. CDR1 ENHRY and CDR2 SYGVKD come from the germline V gene. The CDR3 spans 15 residues.

This clone was observed once. The chain carries TRBV9 and TRBJ1-4; 12 positions agree with TRBD1. J lost 8 bases, V lost 4 bases, and 6 bases had no gene match. CDR1 is SGDLS and CDR2 is YYNGEE in the germline V gene. The CDR3 has 15 residues. This CDR3 is CASSFTGTGGEKLFF. The CDR3 region has the DNA TGTGCCAGCAGCTTCACCGGGACAGGGGGCGAAAAACTGTTTTTT.

The CDR3 loop is CASSDLTGELFF. CDR3 DNA: TGTGCCAGCAGTGACCTAACCGGGGAGCTGTTTTTT. The chain recombines TRBV2 with TRBJ2-2; D is uncertain. Germline CDR1 is SNHLY and CDR2 is FYNNEI. V was cut by 3 bases and J by 5 bases, with 4 bases left in between. The CDR3 length is 12 residues.

This chain joins TRBV6-2 or TRBV6-3 and TRBJ1-6, with TRBD1 as a possible D gene (5 bases). V shed 6 bases and J shed 9 bases, with 24 bases lying between them. This CDR3 contains 17 residues. CDR1 and CDR2 from the germline V gene are MNHEY and SVGEGT. The DNA for the CDR3 is TGTGCCAGCAGCTCTCCGGGCACGTGGTATGACAGTTCACCCCTCCACTTT. Translating gives CASSSPGTWYDSSPLHF.

The V and J genes are TRBV18 and TRBJ1-1, with TRBD1 as a possible D gene (6 bases). The CDR3 sequence is 13 residues long. Trimming left V 2 bases short and J 10 bases short, with 14 bases between. Germline CDR1 and CDR2: KGHSH and LQKENI. The CDR3 coding sequence is TGTGCCAGCTCACCAGAACAGGGAAATCGAGCTTTCTTT. It codes for CASSPEQGNRAFF. Filled out from reference TRBV18 and TRBJ1-1, the complete variable domain reads NAGVMQNPRHLVRRRGQEARLRCSPMKGHSHVYWYRQLPEEGLKFMVYLQKENIIDESGMPKERFSAEFPKEGPSILRIQQVVRGDSAAYFCASSPEQGNRAFFGQGTRLTVV.

The J gene is TRBJ1-2, the V gene TRBV19, with 8 bases that match TRBD1. The CDR3 totals 12 residues. The V and J ends lost 6 bases and 8 bases, in that order; junction bases with no gene match: 5. Germline V gives CDR1 LNHDA, CDR2 SQIVND (reference sequence). This CDR3 reads CASRTGQGGYTF. CDR3 coding DNA: TGTGCCAGTAGGACCGGACAGGGAGGCTACACCTTC.

V is TRBV18 and J is TRBJ1-2; 7 nucleotides align to TRBD1. Trimming took 6 bases from V and 6 from J; bases not matched to a gene: 4. This CDR3 region has 12 residues. Germline CDR1 reads KGHSH; CDR2 reads LQKENI. The CDR3 loop reads CASSLGQDGYTF. CDR3 nucleotide sequence: TGTGCCAGCTCTCTAGGACAGGATGGCTACACCTTC.

V gene TRBV5-8 combines with J gene TRBJ1-1, with D possibly being TRBD1 (5 bases). This CDR3 has 13 amino acids. V was shortened by 0 bases and J by 7 bases, with 10 bases between the two germline ends. The germline CDR1 and CDR2 sequences are SGHTS and YDEGEE. DNA for the CDR3: TGTGCCAGCAGCTTGGAGGGGAGGGGTGAAGCTTTCTTT. Amino acids: CASSLEGRGEAFF.

The gene calls are TRBV6-5 and TRBJ1-2; tentative D call: TRBD1 (5 bases). Trimming removed 7 bases at V and 4 bases at J, with 16 bases between. Germline V gene lookup returns CDR1 MNHEY and CDR2 SVGAGI. This CDR3 contains 14 residues. The CDR3 loop is CASMTDSTPYGYTF. In DNA, the CDR3 is TGTGCCAGCATGACCGACAGCACCCCCTATGGCTACACCTTC.

V gene TRBV6-5 combines with J gene TRBJ2-7; 8 bases map to TRBD2. The length of the CDR3 is 15 residues. CDR1 and CDR2 (germline): MNHEY, SVGAGI. V lost 6 bases, J lost 5 bases, and 12 bases stayed unmatched. CDR3 sequence (DNA): TGTGCCAGCAGCCTCCGGGGGGGGGCGGAGGACGAGCAGTACTTC. The encoded protein is CASSLRGGAEDEQYF.

This clone was picked up one time. This chain joins TRBV24-1 and TRBJ1-5; 8 bases map to TRBD1. CDR1 KGHDR and CDR2 SFDVKD come from the germline V gene. The J segment lost 7 bases and the V segment lost 1 base, leaving 5 bases of the junction unmatched. The length of the CDR3 is 15 residues. For the CDR3, the DNA is TGTGCCACCAGTGATTTAAGACAGGGGTTCCAGCCCCAGCATTTT. This gives the protein CATSDLRQGFQPQHF.